This T cell receptor (beta chain) is from a study of control samples from healthy donors and cancer patients. Germline lookup yields CDR1 LNHDA and CDR2 SQIVND (reference sequence). This CDR3 has 17 amino acids. V was cut by 6 bases and J by 3 bases, with 24 bases left in between. The method was immunoSEQ multiplex PCR; TCRdb's version includes in-frame clones alone and lacks a portion of them. The sample lists under 150,000 clones, around 90% occurring once. The clonotype originates from a man younger than 45 in good health. The sequenced material came from blood. The chain combines TRBV19 with TRBJ2-7; D is uncertain. CDR3 residues: CASSYLRAPQNNYEQYF. The CDR3, as DNA: TGTGCCAGTAGCTATCTTCGCGCGCCGCAGAATAACTACGAGCAGTACTTC.